Included here is one TCR beta chain sequence, with context. Its cognate antigen is unknown. Germline V gene lookup returns CDR1 SGHNT and CDR2 YENEEA. The CDR3 contains 16 residues. Trimming cost V 3 bases and J 0 bases, with 14 bases left between them. The data were obtained in a study of cytomegalovirus exposure and HLA in healthy donors. Study outcomes and limitations: Likely technical artifact: a cluster of highly shared sequence variants.

Donors counted as nominally healthy when sampled, yet unrecorded immune exposures were likely. This PCR relied on a set of 60 Vbeta primers and 13 Jbeta primers. Profiling relied on immunoSEQ multiplex PCR, and the TCRdb table lists in-frame clones only, not all of them. The top ten clones hold around 1.4% of a sample with 150,000 to 250,000 clones, around 79% of them seen once. The clonotype comes from a girl aged 5 to 17 in good health and CMV-seropositive. The source material was PBMCs. This rearrangement joins TRBV11-3 to TRBJ1-1; D unclear. Written as DNA, the CDR3 is TGTGCCAGCAGCTTTAACCTGGGCAGCATGAACACTGAAGCTTTCTTT. It specifies CASSFNLGSMNTEAFF.